This TCR beta chain was recorded in a study of shared clonotypes between healthy human individuals. Findings and caveats of the study: Sampling covered nothing but blood. Tissue TCR repertoires likely differ from those found in blood. Clonotypes shared by all four donors outscored non-shared clonotypes in generation probability.

About this clone: Its antigen is not known.

Sequenced by immunoSEQ multiplex PCR; TCRdb stores in-frame clones only, minus some. The sample yields under 850,000 clones, about two thirds seen once. Sequenced sample: memory CD4+ T cells sorted from blood. Stated subset: CD45RA-negative fraction. This TCR was sampled from a woman aged 25 to 45 in good health.

CDR3 sequence: CASSLGWNYEQYF. The CDR3, as DNA: TGTGCCAGCAGCTTGGGGTGGAACTACGAGCAGTACTTC. The chain links TRBV5-4 to TRBJ2-7; D gene uncertain. The germline V gene encodes CDR1 SGHNT and CDR2 YYREEE (reference sequence). V lost 0 bases to trimming and J lost 3 bases, with 7 bases between them. CDR3 length: 13 amino acids. The complete variable domain, with remaining parts taken from reference TRBV5-4 and TRBJ2-7, reads ETGVTQSPTHLIKTRGQQVTLRCSSQSGHNTVSWYQQALGQGPQFIFQYYREEENGRGNFPPRFSGLQFPNYSSELNVNALELDDSALYLCASSLGWNYEQYFGPGTRLTVT.